This T cell receptor beta chain was sequenced during a study of T cells in localized non-small cell lung cancer. General study findings and limits: The study sequenced only one region of the tumor. As a result, intratumor heterogeneity could not be excluded and remains possible.

Sample share makes this clone medium-sized. Its antigen is still unknown. Some clones are missing from TCRdb's copy, which holds only in-frame ones; the method was immunoSEQ multiplex PCR. This table has around 30,000 clones, roughly 78% appearing once. Sequences were derived from peripheral blood, sampled before any cancer treatment. The origin of this receptor is a male donor at least 60 years old with stage III squamous cell lung carcinoma.

The CDR3 nucleotides are TGTGCCAGCAGTTATTTAGGGGACTATGGCTACACCTTC. Protein: CASSYLGDYGYTF. The chain recombines TRBV6-6 with TRBJ1-2, with D perhaps matching TRBD1 (5 bases). CDR3 length: 13 residues. The V gene's germline CDR1 is MNHNY and CDR2 SVGAGI (reference sequence). Trimming removed 3 bases from V and 3 bases from J, with 8 bases in between.